Listed below are T cell receptor beta chains from one sample, sequenced in a study of T cells of healthy individuals. TCRdb re-called the 5' RACE reads with MiXCR, one entry per CDR3 protein. The table shows about 53,000 distinct CDR3 sequences, with about 15% occurring only once. These TCRs come from a human donor in good health. Both conserved end residues are part of each CDR3. A D gene is named only where the DNA matches it firmly. Clone size is not always given. Where it is, it says once, few, many or a class for expanded clones.

d_gene: -
abundance: -
v_gene: TRBV29-1
j_gene: TRBJ2-7
CDR3nt: TGCAGCGTTGGTGGGGGGAACTACGAGCAGTACTTC
CDR3aa: CSVGGGNYEQYF

d_gene: -
abundance: many
v_gene: TRBV27
j_gene: TRBJ2-7
CDR3nt: TGTGCCAGCAGTTTATCCCTGGGGCGAGTCTACGAGCAGTACTTC
CDR3aa: CASSLSLGRVYEQYF

d_gene: TRBD1
abundance: -
v_gene: TRBV20-1
j_gene: TRBJ1-1
CDR3nt: TGCAGTGCTAGCACAGGGGGTTTCCCTGAAGCTTTCTTT
CDR3aa: CSASTGGFPEAFF

d_gene: -
abundance: many
v_gene: TRBV10-3
j_gene: TRBJ2-7
CDR3nt: TGTGCCATCAGGGCCCTACGGAGGAGCTCCTACGAGCAGTACTTC
CDR3aa: CAIRALRRSSYEQYF

d_gene: TRBD1
abundance: -
v_gene: TRBV2
j_gene: TRBJ2-5
CDR3nt: TGTGCCAGCATGGGACAGGGGGCCCTAGTACCGTACTTC
CDR3aa: CASMGQGALVPYF

d_gene: -
abundance: few
v_gene: TRBV20-1
j_gene: TRBJ1-2
CDR3nt: TGCAGTGCCTCAGAGGGGAGCAGAGGCTACACCTTC
CDR3aa: CSASEGSRGYTF

d_gene: -
abundance: -
v_gene: TRBV6-2/TRBV6-3
j_gene: TRBJ1-4
CDR3nt: TGTGCCATCGCGGACTCGACGGCAAGACGGGAAAAACTGTTTTTT
CDR3aa: CAIADSTARREKLFF

d_gene: -
abundance: many
v_gene: TRBV25-1
j_gene: TRBJ1-5
CDR3nt: TGTGCCAGCAGTGACCGAGGGGTGAGCAATCAGCCCCAGCATTTT
CDR3aa: CASSDRGVSNQPQHF

d_gene: TRBD1
abundance: -
v_gene: TRBV7-2
j_gene: TRBJ1-2
CDR3nt: TGTGCCAGCAGCTTTCAGGGGGCTAACTATGGCTACACCTTC
CDR3aa: CASSFQGANYGYTF

d_gene: TRBD2
abundance: -
v_gene: TRBV19
j_gene: TRBJ2-2
CDR3nt: TGTGCCACTTCCGGTGGGCTAGCGGGCCACCCGAACACCGGGGAGCTGTTTTTT
CDR3aa: CATSGGLAGHPNTGELFF

d_gene: -
abundance: few
v_gene: TRBV7-2
j_gene: TRBJ2-1
CDR3nt: TGTGCCAGCAGCTCAGCCGCGATATACAATGAGCAGTTCTTC
CDR3aa: CASSSAAIYNEQFF

d_gene: -
abundance: -
v_gene: TRBV4-1
j_gene: TRBJ1-4
CDR3nt: TGCGCCAGCAGCCAAGAAGGTTCCACCGGGGACGAAAAACTGTTTTTT
CDR3aa: CASSQEGSTGDEKLFF

d_gene: -
abundance: many
v_gene: TRBV3-1
j_gene: TRBJ1-2
CDR3nt: TGTGCCAGCAGCCAAGGGTTCTATGGCTACACCTTC
CDR3aa: CASSQGFYGYTF

d_gene: -
abundance: medium-sized
v_gene: TRBV7-2
j_gene: TRBJ1-2
CDR3nt: TGTGCCAGCAGGACCTCGACAGGAGGGGCATATGGCTACACCTTC
CDR3aa: CASRTSTGGAYGYTF

d_gene: -
abundance: many
v_gene: TRBV20-1
j_gene: TRBJ1-4
CDR3nt: TGCAGTGCTAGAGGGGACGGATCAAATGAAAAACTGTTTTTT
CDR3aa: CSARGDGSNEKLFF

d_gene: TRBD1
abundance: many
v_gene: TRBV24-1
j_gene: TRBJ2-2
CDR3nt: TGTGCCACCAGTGATTTGAAAGAGACAGGGGGCACCGGGGAGCTGTTTTTT
CDR3aa: CATSDLKETGGTGELFF

d_gene: -
abundance: many
v_gene: TRBV7-9
j_gene: TRBJ2-3
CDR3nt: TGTGCCAGCAGCTTCTTAGCCGACAGTCCAGATACGCAGTATTTT
CDR3aa: CASSFLADSPDTQYF

d_gene: -
abundance: many
v_gene: TRBV7-2
j_gene: TRBJ2-2
CDR3nt: TGTGCCAGCAGCCTTAATAGCGCGGGTAACACCGGGGAGCTGTTTTTT
CDR3aa: CASSLNSAGNTGELFF

d_gene: -
abundance: -
v_gene: TRBV9
j_gene: TRBJ2-1
CDR3nt: TGTGCCAGCAGCGTAGATGTTAGCGGCTACAATGAGCAGTTCTTC
CDR3aa: CASSVDVSGYNEQFF

d_gene: -
abundance: few
v_gene: TRBV20-1
j_gene: TRBJ1-2
CDR3nt: TGCAGTGCTAGAGATGGCCAGGGAACGTGTGGCTACACCTTC
CDR3aa: CSARDGQGTCGYTF

d_gene: -
abundance: many
v_gene: TRBV12-3/TRBV12-4
j_gene: TRBJ2-2
CDR3nt: TGTGCCAGCAGTTTAAGCGGACCCGGGGAGCTGTTTTTT
CDR3aa: CASSLSGPGELFF

d_gene: TRBD2
abundance: many
v_gene: TRBV5-6
j_gene: TRBJ2-5
CDR3nt: TGTGCCAGCAGCTTGACTAGCGGGGGGGAAGAGACCCAGTACTTC
CDR3aa: CASSLTSGGEETQYF

d_gene: -
abundance: many
v_gene: TRBV3-1
j_gene: TRBJ1-5
CDR3nt: TGTGCCAGCAGCCAAATAAAAGGCCAGCCCCAGCATTTT
CDR3aa: CASSQIKGQPQHF

d_gene: -
abundance: many
v_gene: TRBV5-1
j_gene: TRBJ2-3
CDR3nt: TGCGCCAGCAGCGAATCTAGCACAGATACGCAGTATTTT
CDR3aa: CASSESSTDTQYF

d_gene: -
abundance: -
v_gene: TRBV5-1
j_gene: TRBJ1-3
CDR3nt: TGCGCCAGCAGCACAGGGAACGGAAACACCATATATTTT
CDR3aa: CASSTGNGNTIYF